A selection of T cell receptor beta chains follows, all from one sample in a study of OX40 agonist ivuxolimab in advanced cancers. Repertoires were generated with immunoSEQ multiplex PCR, while TCRdb's copy carries only in-frame clones and drops some. The data show 100,000 to 150,000 clones, approximately 90% seen once. Sequenced material: CD4+ or CD8+ T cells sorted from blood, taken in a trial of the OX40 agonist ivuxolimab. Receptor source: an adult with an advanced solid tumor such as melanoma, head and neck, liver or kidney cancer. Each CDR3 is given with its conserved first and last residue. A D gene is named only where the DNA matches it firmly. Size is omitted from some rows. Given values are once, few, many or a class for expanded clones.

V,D,size,J,CDR3,DNA
TRBV27,-,-,TRBJ2-5,CASSPGLGRQETQYF,TGTGCCAGCAGTCCGGGCCTAGGGAGGCAAGAGACCCAGTACTTC
TRBV7-8,-,-,TRBJ2-3,CASSYDRPTDTQYF,TGTGCCAGCAGCTACGACAGGCCCACAGATACGCAGTATTTT
TRBV7-8,TRBD2,-,TRBJ2-7,CASSLRLAGEKSYEQYF,TGTGCCAGCAGCCTTCGACTAGCGGGAGAGAAAAGCTACGAGCAGTACTTC
TRBV6-5,-,-,TRBJ1-1,CASSLDRTEAFF,TGTGCCAGCAGTCTCGACAGGACTGAAGCTTTCTTT
TRBV9,-,once,TRBJ1-3,CASSVGTSGNTIYF,TGTGCCAGCAGCGTCGGGACCTCTGGAAACACCATATATTTT
TRBV9,-,-,TRBJ1-1,CASSVGVSTSTEAFF,TGTGCCAGCAGCGTAGGGGTATCGACATCGACTGAAGCTTTCTTT
TRBV28,TRBD1,-,TRBJ1-2,CASRHLDMDRENGYTF,TGTGCCAGCAGACACCTTGATATGGACAGGGAGAATGGCTACACCTTC
TRBV5-4,TRBD1,-,TRBJ1-6,CASSTSGTGGTRNSPLHF,TGTGCCAGCAGCACCTCCGGGACAGGGGGCACGAGGAATTCACCCCTCCACTTT
TRBV7-9,TRBD2,-,TRBJ2-3,CASTPGTSGINTDTQYF,TGTGCCAGCACCCCCGGGACTAGCGGGATCAACACAGATACGCAGTATTTT
TRBV28,-,once,TRBJ2-4,CASLDPGRGPEQYF,TGTGCCAGCCTTGATCCGGGACGGGGACCTGAACAGTACTTC
TRBV5-6,-,-,TRBJ1-5,CASSRTANQPQHF,TGTGCCAGCAGCCGGACAGCGAATCAGCCCCAGCATTTT
TRBV18,TRBD1,-,TRBJ1-4,CASSPSTGSEKLFF,TGTGCCAGCTCACCGTCGACAGGGTCCGAAAAACTGTTTTTT
TRBV15,TRBD2,-,TRBJ2-1,CATSRDFGLAGTNEQFF,TGTGCCACCAGCAGAGATTTCGGACTAGCGGGAACCAATGAGCAGTTCTTC
TRBV18,TRBD1,-,TRBJ1-3,CASSPTFDRGRASGNTIYF,TGTGCCAGCTCACCGACTTTCGACAGGGGGCGAGCATCTGGAAACACCATATATTTT
TRBV2,-,-,TRBJ1-5,CASSELYGPQPQHF,TGTGCCAGCAGTGAACTGTATGGCCCTCAGCCCCAGCATTTT
TRBV28,-,-,TRBJ1-1,CASSLRGNTEAFF,TGTGCCAGCAGTTTGAGAGGGAACACTGAAGCTTTCTTT
TRBV5-4,TRBD2,-,TRBJ2-4,CASSRGLGGEGLAKNIQYF,TGTGCCAGCAGCAGAGGACTAGGTGGTGAAGGCCTAGCCAAAAACATTCAGTACTTC
TRBV6-5,-,-,TRBJ2-7,CASSYSPTPVREQYF,TGTGCCAGCAGTTACTCGCCGACACCGGTGAGAGAGCAGTACTTC
TRBV6-1,-,-,TRBJ1-5,CATTQGDGQPQHF,TGTGCCACCACGCAGGGTGATGGTCAGCCCCAGCATTTT
TRBV7-2,-,-,TRBJ2-5,CASSLGGAGPGETQYF,TGTGCCAGCAGCTTAGGAGGAGCCGGACCGGGAGAGACCCAGTACTTC
TRBV5-6,TRBD1,-,TRBJ1-6,CASSLSLGQGNSPLHF,TGTGCCAGCAGCTTGTCCCTGGGACAGGGAAATTCACCCCTCCACTTT
TRBV7-9,-,-,TRBJ1-4,CASSLNRPLGTEKLFF,TGTGCCAGCAGCTTAAACCGACCTTTGGGGACTGAAAAACTGTTTTTT
TRBV10-3,-,-,TRBJ2-7,CATGAGADEQYF,TGTGCCACCGGCGCCGGCGCGGACGAGCAGTACTTC
TRBV7-9,-,-,TRBJ1-5,CASSFYPSDQPQHF,TGTGCCAGCAGCTTCTATCCTTCGGATCAGCCCCAGCATTTT
TRBV11-2,TRBD1,once,TRBJ2-7,CASSLTGTGDYEQYF,TGTGCCAGCAGCCTAACCGGGACAGGGGACTACGAGCAGTACTTC
TRBV4-3,-,-,TRBJ1-2,CASSQGNLRSNYGYTF,TGCGCCAGCAGCCAAGGAAACTTAAGGTCTAACTATGGCTACACCTTC
TRBV28,-,few,TRBJ2-1,CASSLVIGDEQFF,TGTGCCAGCAGTTTAGTTATAGGGGATGAGCAGTTCTTC
TRBV4-2,TRBD1,-,TRBJ1-4,CASSQAPLQGAREKLFF,TGTGCCAGCAGCCAAGCTCCTCTGCAGGGGGCGAGGGAAAAACTGTTTTTT
TRBV28,-,-,TRBJ1-2,CASSLVEYGYTF,TGTGCCAGCAGTTTAGTCGAGTATGGCTACACCTTC
TRBV30,-,-,TRBJ2-5,CAWAGFGSIGKETQYF,TGTGCCTGGGCAGGGTTTGGATCAATAGGGAAAGAGACCCAGTACTTC
TRBV10-3,TRBD2,-,TRBJ2-3,CAISERGTSGSTDTQYF,TGTGCCATCAGTGAGCGCGGGACTAGCGGGAGCACAGATACGCAGTATTTT
TRBV12-5,-,-,TRBJ2-2,CASGLGGAAGELFF,TGTGCTAGTGGTTTGGGGGGAGCGGCCGGGGAGCTGTTTTTT
TRBV5-4,-,-,TRBJ2-3,CASSFSTDTQYF,TGTGCCAGCAGCTTCAGCACAGATACGCAGTATTTT
TRBV6-1,-,-,TRBJ1-1,CASNGITEAFF,TGTGCCAGCAACGGGATCACTGAAGCTTTCTTT
TRBV7-2,TRBD1,-,TRBJ2-2,CASSRTGPTGELFF,TGTGCCAGCTCTAGGACAGGGCCCACCGGGGAGCTGTTTTTT
TRBV5-4,-,-,TRBJ2-3,CASSLVLRAGGTDTQYF,TGTGCCAGCAGCTTGGTTCTAAGAGCGGGCGGCACAGATACGCAGTATTTT
TRBV11-2,TRBD2,-,TRBJ2-1,CASSPAGLAGIEQFF,TGTGCCAGCAGCCCCGCCGGACTAGCGGGAATTGAGCAGTTCTTC
TRBV28,-,-,TRBJ1-1,CASPRELNTEAFF,TGTGCCAGCCCCAGGGAGTTGAACACTGAAGCTTTCTTT
TRBV14,TRBD1,-,TRBJ1-4,CASSHGGAQGSFTKLFF,TGTGCCAGCAGCCACGGAGGCGCACAGGGGAGCTTCACGAAACTGTTTTTT
TRBV2,-,-,TRBJ2-7,CASRGGRDSYEQYF,TGTGCCAGCAGGGGGGGGCGGGACTCCTACGAGCAGTACTTC